This TCR beta chain was identified during a study of blood T cell repertoires in COVID-19. Study background: PBMCs, B-cell-depleted T cells, or T cells provided the cDNA or gDNA that made up the material.

Per the authors' pipeline: Amplification with reference gene primers provided the estimates of nucleated cell counts. Assay: immunoSEQ multiplex PCR; the TCRdb copy retains only in-frame clones and omits some. V, J and clone size reflect that table, while D and trimming were determined from the DNA. The sample has 30,000 to 35,000 clones, about 72% seen once. The ends were cut back, 1 base at V and 3 bases at J, with 12 bases in the middle. Per germline, CDR1 MNHNS and CDR2 SASEGT. The CDR3 covers 15 residues. The sequencing sample was made of peripheral blood. The V gene is TRBV6-1, the J gene TRBJ1-1; no clear D gene. The sequence was obtained from a woman aged 55-69 years with acute or convalescent COVID-19. CDR3 sequence reads: CASSEGRITDTEAFF. The CDR3 bases are TGTGCCAGCAGTGAAGGAAGAATTACGGACACTGAAGCTTTCTTT.